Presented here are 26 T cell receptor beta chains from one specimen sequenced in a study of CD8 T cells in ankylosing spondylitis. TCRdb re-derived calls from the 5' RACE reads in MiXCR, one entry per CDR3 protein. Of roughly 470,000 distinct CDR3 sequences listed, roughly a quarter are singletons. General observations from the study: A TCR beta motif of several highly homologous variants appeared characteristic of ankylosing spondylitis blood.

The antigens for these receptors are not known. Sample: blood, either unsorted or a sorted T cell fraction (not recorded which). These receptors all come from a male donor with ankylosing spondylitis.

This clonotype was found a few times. CDR3 DNA: TGCAGCGTACGTCCCGGACCCACATCCTACGAGCAGTACTTC. Translating it yields CSVRPGPTSYEQYF. The rearrangement links TRBV29-1 to TRBJ2-7, with D uncertain. The CDR3 consists of 14 residues. V was trimmed by 6 bases and J by 1 base, leaving 16 bases between them. Germline V gene lookup returns CDR1 SQVTM and CDR2 ANQGSEA.

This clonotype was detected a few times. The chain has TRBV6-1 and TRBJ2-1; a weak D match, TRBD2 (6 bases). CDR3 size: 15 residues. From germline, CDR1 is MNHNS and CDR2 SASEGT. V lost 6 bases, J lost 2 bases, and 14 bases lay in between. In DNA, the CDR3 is TGTGCCAGCAGACCGGCTAGCGCTGCCTACAATGAGCAGTTCTTC. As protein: CASRPASAAYNEQFF.

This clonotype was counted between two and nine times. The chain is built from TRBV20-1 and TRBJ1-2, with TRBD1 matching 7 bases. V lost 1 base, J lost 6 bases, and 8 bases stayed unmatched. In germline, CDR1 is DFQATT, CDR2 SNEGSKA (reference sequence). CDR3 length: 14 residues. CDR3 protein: CSARVYGDRNGYTF. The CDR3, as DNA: TGCAGTGCTAGAGTATATGGGGACAGAAATGGCTACACCTTC.

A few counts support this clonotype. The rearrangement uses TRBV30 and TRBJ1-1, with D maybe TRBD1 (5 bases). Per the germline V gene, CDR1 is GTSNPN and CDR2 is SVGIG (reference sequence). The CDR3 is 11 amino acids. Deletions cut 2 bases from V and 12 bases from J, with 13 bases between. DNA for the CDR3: TGTGCCTGGAGTCCAGGGACGTGGACTTTCTTT. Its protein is CAWSPGTWTFF.

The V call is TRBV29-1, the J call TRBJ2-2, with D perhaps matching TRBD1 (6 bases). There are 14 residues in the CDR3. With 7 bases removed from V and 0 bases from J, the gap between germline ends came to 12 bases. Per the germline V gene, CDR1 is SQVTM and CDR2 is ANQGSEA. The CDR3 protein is CSATDRPNTGELFF. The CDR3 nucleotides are TGCAGCGCCACCGACAGGCCGAACACCGGGGAGCTGTTTTTT.

The CDR3 reads CSAERVGELFF. The CDR3 coding sequence is TGCAGTGCTGAAAGGGTCGGGGAGCTGTTTTTT. The rearrangement joins TRBV20-1 to TRBJ2-2; D remains ambiguous. V lost 5 bases and J lost 7, with 8 bases in between. The germline gives CDR1 DFQATT, CDR2 SNEGSKA (reference sequence). This CDR3 contains 11 residues.

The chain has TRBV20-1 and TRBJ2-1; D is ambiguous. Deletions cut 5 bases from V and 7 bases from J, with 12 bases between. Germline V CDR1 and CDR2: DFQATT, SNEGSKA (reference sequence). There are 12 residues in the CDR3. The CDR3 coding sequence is TGCAGTGCTCCCTCCAGCGCGAATGAGCAGTTCTTC. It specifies CSAPSSANEQFF.

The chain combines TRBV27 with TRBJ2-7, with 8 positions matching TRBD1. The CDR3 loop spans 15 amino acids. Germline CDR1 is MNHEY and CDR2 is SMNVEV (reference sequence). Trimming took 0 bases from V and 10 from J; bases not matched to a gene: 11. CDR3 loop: CASSLSPPGQAPQYV. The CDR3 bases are TGTGCCAGCAGTTTATCTCCACCGGGACAGGCACCACAGTACGTC.

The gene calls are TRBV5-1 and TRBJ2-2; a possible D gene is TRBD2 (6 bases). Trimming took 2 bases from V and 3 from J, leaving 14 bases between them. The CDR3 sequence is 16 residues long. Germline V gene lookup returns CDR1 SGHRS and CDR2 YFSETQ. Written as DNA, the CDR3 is TGCGCCAGCAGCTTAGCCGGGACTCAAGACACCGGGGAGCTGTTTTTT. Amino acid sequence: CASSLAGTQDTGELFF.

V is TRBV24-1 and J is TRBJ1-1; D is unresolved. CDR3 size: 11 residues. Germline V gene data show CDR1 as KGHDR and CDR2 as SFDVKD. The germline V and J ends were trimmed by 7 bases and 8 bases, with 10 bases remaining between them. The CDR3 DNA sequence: TGTGCCACCAGGAGGCTCGGGGAAGCTTTCTTT. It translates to CATRRLGEAFF.

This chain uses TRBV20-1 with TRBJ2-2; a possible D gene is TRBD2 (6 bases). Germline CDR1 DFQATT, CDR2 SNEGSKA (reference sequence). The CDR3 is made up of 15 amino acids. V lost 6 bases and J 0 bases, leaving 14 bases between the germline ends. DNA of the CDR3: TGCAGTGCCGCCACCGGGAGCGCGAACACCGGGGAGCTGTTTTTT. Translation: CSAATGSANTGELFF.

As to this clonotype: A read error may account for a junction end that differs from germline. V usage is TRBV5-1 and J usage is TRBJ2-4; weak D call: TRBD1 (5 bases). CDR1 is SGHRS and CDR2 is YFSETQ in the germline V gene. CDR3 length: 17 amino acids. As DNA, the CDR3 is TGCGCCACCAGCCCGAGACAGAGTCGACTCGCCAAAAACATTCAGTACTTC. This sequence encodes CATSPRQSRLAKNIQYF.

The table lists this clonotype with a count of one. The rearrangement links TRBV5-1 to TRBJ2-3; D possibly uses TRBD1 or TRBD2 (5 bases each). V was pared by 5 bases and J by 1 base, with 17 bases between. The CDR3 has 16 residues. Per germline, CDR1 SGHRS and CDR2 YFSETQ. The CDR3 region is CASSLTGTWGTDTQYF. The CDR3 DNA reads TGCGCCAGCAGTTTGACCGGGACCTGGGGCACAGATACGCAGTATTTT.

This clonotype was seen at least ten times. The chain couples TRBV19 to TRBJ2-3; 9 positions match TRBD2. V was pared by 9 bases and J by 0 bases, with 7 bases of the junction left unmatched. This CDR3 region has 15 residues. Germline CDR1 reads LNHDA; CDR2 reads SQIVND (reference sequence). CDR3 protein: CASSETSGSTDTQYF. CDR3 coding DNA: TGTGCCAGCTCCGAGACTAGCGGTAGCACAGATACGCAGTATTTT.

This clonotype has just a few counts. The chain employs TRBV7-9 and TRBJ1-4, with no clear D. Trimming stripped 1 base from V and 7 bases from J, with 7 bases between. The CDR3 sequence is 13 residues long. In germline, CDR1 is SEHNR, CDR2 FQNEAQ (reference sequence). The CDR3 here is CASSLGGPEKLFF. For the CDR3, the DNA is TGTGCCAGCAGCTTAGGAGGGCCTGAAAAACTGTTTTTT.

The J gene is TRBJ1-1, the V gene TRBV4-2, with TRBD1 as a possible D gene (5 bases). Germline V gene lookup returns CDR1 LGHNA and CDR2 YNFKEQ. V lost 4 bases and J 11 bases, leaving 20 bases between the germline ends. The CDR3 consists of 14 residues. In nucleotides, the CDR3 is TGTGCCAGCAGCCCGCTCGAGGTGGGGGAAGGGGCTTTCTTT. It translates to CASSPLEVGEGAFF.

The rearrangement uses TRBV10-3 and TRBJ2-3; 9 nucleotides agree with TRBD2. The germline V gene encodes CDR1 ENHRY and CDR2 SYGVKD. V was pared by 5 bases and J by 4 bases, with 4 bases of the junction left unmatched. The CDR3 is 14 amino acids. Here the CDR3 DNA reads TGTGCCATCAGTAGGGGACTAGCTTCAGATACGCAGTATTTT. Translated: CAISRGLASDTQYF.

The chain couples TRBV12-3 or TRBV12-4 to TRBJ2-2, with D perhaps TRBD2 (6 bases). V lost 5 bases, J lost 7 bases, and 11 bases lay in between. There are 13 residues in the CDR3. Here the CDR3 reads CASSPRRGGELFF. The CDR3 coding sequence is TGTGCCAGCAGTCCCAGGAGGGGCGGGGAGCTGTTTTTT.

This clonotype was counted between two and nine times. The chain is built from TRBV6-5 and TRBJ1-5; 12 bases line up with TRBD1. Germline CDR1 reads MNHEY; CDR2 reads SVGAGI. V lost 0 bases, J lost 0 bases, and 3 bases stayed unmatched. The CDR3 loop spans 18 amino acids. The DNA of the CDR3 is TGTGCCAGCAGTTACTCCGGGACAGGGGGCCATAGCAATCAGCCCCAGCATTTT. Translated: CASSYSGTGGHSNQPQHF.

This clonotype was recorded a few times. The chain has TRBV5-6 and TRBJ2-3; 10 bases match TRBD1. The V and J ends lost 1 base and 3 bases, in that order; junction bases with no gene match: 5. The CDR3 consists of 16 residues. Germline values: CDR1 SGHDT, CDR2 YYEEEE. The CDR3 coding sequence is TGTGCCAGCAGCTTGAAGGGACAGGGGTTTACAGATACGCAGTATTTT. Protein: CASSLKGQGFTDTQYF.

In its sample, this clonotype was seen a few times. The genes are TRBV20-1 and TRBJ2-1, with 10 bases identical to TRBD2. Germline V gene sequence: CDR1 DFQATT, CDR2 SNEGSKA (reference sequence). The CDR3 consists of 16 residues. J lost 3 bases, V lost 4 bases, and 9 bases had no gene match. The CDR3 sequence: CSATFLAGAVYNEQFF. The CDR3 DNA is TGCAGTGCTACCTTTCTAGCGGGAGCGGTCTACAATGAGCAGTTCTTC.

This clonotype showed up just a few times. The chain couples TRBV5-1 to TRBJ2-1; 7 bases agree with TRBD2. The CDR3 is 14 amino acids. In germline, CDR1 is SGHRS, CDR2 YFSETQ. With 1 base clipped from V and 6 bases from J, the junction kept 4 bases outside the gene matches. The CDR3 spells CASSLTAGSNEQFF. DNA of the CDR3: TGCGCCAGCAGCTTGACAGCGGGAAGCAATGAGCAGTTCTTC.

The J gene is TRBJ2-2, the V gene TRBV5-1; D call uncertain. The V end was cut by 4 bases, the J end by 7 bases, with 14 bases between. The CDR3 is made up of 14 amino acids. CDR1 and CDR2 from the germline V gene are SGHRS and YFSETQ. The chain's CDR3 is CASSLDPPLGELFF. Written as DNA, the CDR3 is TGCGCCAGCAGCCTGGACCCCCCCCTCGGGGAGCTGTTTTTT. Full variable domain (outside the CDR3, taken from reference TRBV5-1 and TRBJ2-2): KAGVTQTPRYLIKTRGQQVTLSCSPISGHRSVSWYQQTPGQGLQFLFEYFSETQRNKGNFPGRFSGRQFSNSRSEMNVSTLELGDSALYLCASSLDPPLGELFFGEGSRLTVL.

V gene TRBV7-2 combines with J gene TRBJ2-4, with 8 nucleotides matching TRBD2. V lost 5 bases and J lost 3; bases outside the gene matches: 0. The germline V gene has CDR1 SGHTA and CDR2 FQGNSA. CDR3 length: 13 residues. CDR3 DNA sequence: TGTGCCAGCAGCCGGGGGGGCAAAAACATTCAGTACTTC. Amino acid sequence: CASSRGGKNIQYF.

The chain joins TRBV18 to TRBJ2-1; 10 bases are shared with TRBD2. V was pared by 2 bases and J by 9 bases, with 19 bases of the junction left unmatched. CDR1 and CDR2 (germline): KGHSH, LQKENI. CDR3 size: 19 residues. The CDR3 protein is CASSPVSPSSSGRSGEQFF. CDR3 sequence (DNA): TGTGCCAGCTCACCAGTATCACCTTCCTCTAGCGGGAGAAGCGGTGAGCAGTTCTTC. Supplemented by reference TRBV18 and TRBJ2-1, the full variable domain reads NAGVMQNPRHLVRRRGQEARLRCSPMKGHSHVYWYRQLPEEGLKFMVYLQKENIIDESGMPKERFSAEFPKEGPSILRIQQVVRGDSAAYFCASSPVSPSSSGRSGEQFFGPGTRLTVL.

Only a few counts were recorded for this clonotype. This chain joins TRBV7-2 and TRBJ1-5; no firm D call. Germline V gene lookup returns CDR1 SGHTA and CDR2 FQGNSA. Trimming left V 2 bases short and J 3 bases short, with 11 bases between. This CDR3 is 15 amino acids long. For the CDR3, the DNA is TGTGCCAGCAGCTTATATTCGGGAAACAATCAGCCCCAGCATTTT. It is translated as CASSLYSGNNQPQHF.